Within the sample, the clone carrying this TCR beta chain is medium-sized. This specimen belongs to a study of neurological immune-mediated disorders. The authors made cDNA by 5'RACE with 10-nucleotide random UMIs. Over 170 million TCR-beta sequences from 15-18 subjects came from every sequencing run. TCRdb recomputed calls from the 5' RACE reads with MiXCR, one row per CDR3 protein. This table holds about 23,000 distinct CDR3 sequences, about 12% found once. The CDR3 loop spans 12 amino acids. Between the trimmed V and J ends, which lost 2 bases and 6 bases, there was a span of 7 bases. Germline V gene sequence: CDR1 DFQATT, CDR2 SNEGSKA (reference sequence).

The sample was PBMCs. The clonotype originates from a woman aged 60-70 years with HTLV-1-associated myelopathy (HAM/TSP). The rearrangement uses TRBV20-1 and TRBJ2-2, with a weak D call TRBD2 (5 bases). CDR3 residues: CSARREPGELFF. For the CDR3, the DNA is TGCAGTGCTAGAAGGGAGCCCGGGGAGCTGTTTTTT.